The source of this T cell receptor (beta chain) is a study of CD8+CD57+ T cells in acquired aplastic anemia. Ten or more counts support this clonotype. Only patients with CD8+CD57+ cell expansion on flow cytometry were chosen for sequencing. The germline V gene encodes CDR1 SGHRS and CDR2 YFSETQ. The CDR3 loop spans 15 amino acids. Trimming shortened V by 0 bases and J by 2 bases, and 11 bases separated the two germline ends. Genomic DNA provided the template from which TCR beta VDJ and CDR3 profiles were obtained. One entry per CDR3 protein results from TCRdb running MiXCR on the reads. The table includes under 350,000 distinct CDR3 sequences, 56% detected once.

The receptor was isolated from a human donor with aplastic anemia. The sample comprised sorted CD4+, CD8+, or CD8+CD57+ T cells (not recorded which) from PBMCs. The chain joins TRBV5-1 to TRBJ2-5; no definite D call. The CDR3, as DNA: TGCGCCAGCAGCTTGGTTTCTGCCGGGCAAGAGACCCAGTACTTC. Translated, it gives CASSLVSAGQETQYF.